The T cell receptor beta chain under discussion was sequenced for a study of blood T cells in healthy people across ages. Study findings and constraints: With age, beta diversity per million T cells declined roughly linearly, significantly by 40 to 50. Estimates of diversity drawn from one million T cells were considered underestimates.

A note on this clonotype: Its antigen is undetermined.

This CDR3 comprises 14 residues. Unmatched junction bases numbered 11, after V lost 7 bases and J lost 11 bases. Per germline, CDR1 ENHRY and CDR2 SYGVKD. With a J-beta primer mix and a sample-barcoded 5' primer, a second PCR ran about 6 to 11 cycles. Every single cDNA molecule received a tag from a template-switch adaptor with 12 random nucleotides. Sequencing of every sample gave 3 million or more CDR3-containing paired-end reads. TCRdb re-analysed the 5' RACE reads in MiXCR, keeping a single row per CDR3 protein. The table records about 800,000 distinct CDR3 sequences, around 45% of them present only once.

The sample consisted of blood. This rearrangement joins TRBV10-3 to TRBJ2-5, with TRBD2 matching over 12 bases. The source of this sequence is a man at least 80 years old in good health. CDR3 in amino acids: CAITPTSGSGEQYF. In DNA, the CDR3 is TGTGCCATCACTCCGACTAGCGGGAGCGGGGAGCAGTACTTC.